The rows below give T cell receptor beta chains drawn from one sample of a study of monozygotic twins with inflammatory bowel disease. One entry per CDR3 protein, without DNA, is what TCRdb gives after re-calling the 5' RACE reads. This repertoire comprises 300,000 to 450,000 distinct CDR3 sequences; its ten largest clones make up 2.6%. Sequencing used blood. All receptors come from a human donor with ulcerative colitis or Crohn's disease, or a healthy co-twin of an affected twin (not recorded which). Both conserved end residues are part of each CDR3.

j_call v_call cdr3_aa
TRBJ1-2 TRBV4-2 CASSQPDRGGNGYTF
TRBJ1-1 TRBV9 CASSVAMNTEAFF
TRBJ1-1 TRBV5-1 CASSLEGGRTEAFF
TRBJ1-5 TRBV19 CASSNGVGGNQPQHF
TRBJ2-5 TRBV24-1 CATSDHGTTGKETQYF
TRBJ2-7 TRBV11-2 CASRGNRLFYEQYF
TRBJ2-3 TRBV3-1 CASSQEIPSGEADTQYF
TRBJ2-7 TRBV9 CASSVVGVSDEQYF
TRBJ2-7 TRBV7-9 CASSLMGAPQNSYEQYF
TRBJ2-7 TRBV20-1 CSASAFRASQYF
TRBJ1-1 TRBV1 CTSSLMNTEAFF
TRBJ2-3 TRBV4-3 CASSQAQTSRSTDTQYF
TRBJ1-4 TRBV19 CASSTLRRSDATNEKLFF
TRBJ1-5 TRBV25-1 CASSESGVSNQPQHF
TRBJ1-4 TRBV4-1 CASSQDRQGGEKLFF
TRBJ2-5 TRBV3-1 CASSLSSLAAPGETQYF
TRBJ2-7 TRBV4-3 CASSQPGTPPREQYF
TRBJ2-3 TRBV29-1 CSVRAFQSTDTQYF
TRBJ1-1 TRBV6-5 CASSSPRDMNTEAFF
TRBJ2-5 TRBV20-1 CSPDWERGSETQYF
TRBJ2-5 TRBV5-1 CASSFSGSGQETQYF
TRBJ2-1 TRBV4-3 CASSQGLGLAGEQFF
TRBJ2-3 TRBV24-1 CATSPGGIWTDTQYF
TRBJ2-3 TRBV4-3 CASSSGLAVYDTQYF
TRBJ2-2 TRBV29-1 CSAGSTAATGELFF
TRBJ1-1 TRBV6-1 CASITGSSGTEAFF
TRBJ2-1 TRBV5-1 CASSLAFGGAANEQFF
TRBJ2-1 TRBV6-5 CASSYIGQGTYNEQFF
TRBJ1-1 TRBV2 CASSEQGPTEAFF
TRBJ2-5 TRBV12-3/TRBV12-4 CASSPGQGRGDQETQYF
TRBJ1-2 TRBV4-2 CASSQGTELNYGYTF
TRBJ2-1 TRBV5-4 CASTATGDLYNEQFF
TRBJ2-1 TRBV4-3 CASSQRHGDEQFF
TRBJ1-2 TRBV29-1 CCAGGQGANNYGYTF
TRBJ1-5 TRBV5-1 CASSEDRGGQPQHF
TRBJ1-1 TRBV25-1 CASQGHPADTEAFF
TRBJ1-3 TRBV12-3/TRBV12-4 CASRPGGGTVPVASGNTIYF
TRBJ2-3 TRBV20-1 CSASLAGALTDTQYF
TRBJ1-6 TRBV6-5 CASSYSGSNSPLHF
TRBJ2-7 TRBV20-1 CSARGGGGPHEQYF
TRBJ1-4 TRBV4-3 CASSQDPLGDANEKLFF
TRBJ2-3 TRBV12-3/TRBV12-4 CASSLEPGLTDTQYF
TRBJ2-3 TRBV19 CASSTRDSSNTDTQYF
TRBJ2-6 TRBV5-1 CASSLQPSGANVLTF
TRBJ2-7 TRBV18 CASSPTIYEQYF
TRBJ1-1 TRBV20-1 CSARVWSSNTEAFF
TRBJ2-7 TRBV29-1 CSGGQGFNEQYF
TRBJ1-4 TRBV12-3/TRBV12-4 CASSPTGVNEKLFF
TRBJ1-4 TRBV5-1 CASSLRGINEKLFF
TRBJ2-5 TRBV5-1 CASSPSETGMIQETQYF
TRBJ2-1 TRBV12-3/TRBV12-4 CASCGAYRGKASRAEQFF